Below are 18 T cell receptor beta chains sequenced from a single sample in a study of PD-1 blockade in classical Hodgkin lymphoma. Data came from immunoSEQ multiplex PCR; TCRdb stores just in-frame clones and leaves some out. The sample lists 20,000 to 25,000 clones; 85% to 90% were seen once. Time point indicated: newly diagnosed, previously untreated cHL patient sample. Researchers report purifying CD4+ T cells from thawed PBMCs by magnetic negative selection. Sequencing used CD4+ T cells from blood. The receptors were sampled from a human donor with classical Hodgkin lymphoma.

This chain joins TRBV10-2 and TRBJ1-3, with D maybe TRBD1 (5 bases). V shed 9 bases and J shed 2 bases, with 23 bases lying between them. Germline V gene lookup returns CDR1 WSHSY and CDR2 SAAADI. The CDR3 covers 17 residues. The CDR3 reads CARVLSFCVGAGNTIYF. CDR3 coding DNA: TGCGCCAGGGTGCTCTCCTTCTGCGTGGGGGCTGGAAACACCATATATTTT.

This clone came up once. The rearrangement joins TRBV11-2 to TRBJ2-5; 12 bases map to TRBD2. The DNA end favors TRBJ2-7, so the J call may be wrong. From germline, CDR1 is SGHAT and CDR2 FQNNGV. This CDR3 spans 15 amino acids. The CDR3 protein is CASSPRGLAGFEQYF. CDR3 DNA sequence: TGTGCCAGCAGCCCCAGAGGACTAGCGGGGTTCGAGCAGTACTTC.

The chain links TRBV4-3 to TRBJ2-2; D is unresolved. Trimming removed 0 bases from V and 0 bases from J, with 14 bases in between. Germline CDR1 reads LGHNA; CDR2 reads YSLEER. The CDR3 sequence is 18 residues long. CDR3 coding DNA: TGCGCCAGCAGCCAAGAACTATTGGGTGGGGCGAACACCGGGGAGCTGTTTTTT. Amino acid sequence: CASSQELLGGANTGELFF.

The chain couples TRBV6-5 to TRBJ2-7; a weak D match, TRBD1 (5 bases). This CDR3 has 13 residues. Trimming removed 6 bases from V and 2 bases from J, with 11 bases in between. CDR1 and CDR2 from the germline V gene are MNHEY and SVGAGI. In nucleotides, the CDR3 is TGTGCCAGCAGCCAAGGACATACCTACGAGCAGTACTTC. Residues: CASSQGHTYEQYF.

The V and J genes are TRBV5-1 and TRBJ1-1, with TRBD1 as a possible D gene (6 bases). V lost 2 bases and J lost 4, with 12 bases in between. The CDR3 is 14 residues long. Germline V gene sequence: CDR1 SGHRS, CDR2 YFSETQ. CDR3 nucleotides: TGCGCCAGCAGCTTTACGAGGGGGGGCACTGAAGCTTTCTTT. Residues: CASSFTRGGTEAFF.

This clone was observed a handful of times. The genes are TRBV7-8 and TRBJ1-1; 7 bases fit TRBD1. V gave up 3 bases and J gave up 11 bases; unmatched junction bases: 6. From germline, CDR1 is SGHVS and CDR2 FQNEAQ. CDR3 size: 12 residues. The CDR3 protein is CASSLDTGAAFF. In nucleotides, the CDR3 is TGTGCCAGCAGCTTGGACACAGGGGCGGCTTTCTTT.

A single count supports this clone. This chain connects TRBV27 to TRBJ1-1; possible D gene TRBD1, 5 bases. The CDR3 length is 15 residues. The V end was cut by 5 bases, the J end by 1 base, with 14 bases between. Looked up from germline, CDR1 is MNHEY and CDR2 is SMNVEV (reference sequence). The CDR3 coding sequence is TGTGCCAGCAGTCCCCCGGGACTCTGGAACACTGAAGCTTTCTTT. It yields the protein CASSPPGLWNTEAFF.

This clone has only one observation. The chain joins TRBV5-1 to TRBJ2-5; D is ambiguous. The CDR3 is made up of 14 amino acids. Germline-derived CDR1 and CDR2 are SGHRS and YFSETQ. Trimming cost V 3 bases and J 4 bases, with 13 bases left between them. The CDR3 sequence: CASSSIRKGETQYF. In DNA form, the CDR3 reads TGCGCCAGCAGCTCGATTCGTAAGGGAGAGACCCAGTACTTC.

This clone was counted only a few times. V usage is TRBV28 and J usage is TRBJ1-1; no definite D call. Trimming stripped 7 bases from V and 6 bases from J, with 9 bases between. The CDR3 length is 11 residues. Per germline, CDR1 MDHEN and CDR2 SYDVKM. CDR3 nucleotides: TGTGCCAGCACGGTTGACGCTGAAGCTTTCTTT. Protein sequence: CASTVDAEAFF.

J is TRBJ2-7 and V is TRBV4-3; the D is unclear. Germline CDR1 reads LGHNA; CDR2 reads YSLEER. V shed 1 base and J shed 6 bases, with 4 bases lying between them. The CDR3 covers 11 residues. CDR3 residues: CASSQAGEQYF. The CDR3 bases are TGCGCCAGCAGCCAAGCGGGCGAGCAGTACTTC.

This chain links TRBV5-1 with TRBJ1-5; 10 nucleotides match TRBD1. The CDR3 consists of 17 residues. After removal of 5 bases from V and 1 base from J, the junction contained 9 bases not matched to a gene. Per the germline V gene, CDR1 is SGHRS and CDR2 is YFSETQ. The CDR3 DNA reads TGCGCCAGCAGTCCCGGGACAGGGGAGTCAAGCAATCAGCCCCAGCATTTT. It is translated as CASSPGTGESSNQPQHF. The whole variable domain, remainder taken from reference TRBV5-1 and TRBJ1-5, is KAGVTQTPRYLIKTRGQQVTLSCSPISGHRSVSWYQQTPGQGLQFLFEYFSETQRNKGNFPGRFSGRQFSNSRSEMNVSTLELGDSALYLCASSPGTGESSNQPQHFGDGTRLSIL.

This clone has a single count. The rearrangement links TRBV9 to TRBJ2-5; D remains ambiguous. CDR1 is SGDLS and CDR2 is YYNGEE in the germline V gene. The CDR3 is 16 amino acids. V was pared by 0 bases and J by 1 base, with 13 bases between. The CDR3 bases are TGTGCCAGCAGCGTAGACCCTAGGCCCCTCCAAGAGACCCAGTACTTC. Residues: CASSVDPRPLQETQYF.

This clone was recorded a few times. The genes are TRBV4-2 and TRBJ1-6; weak D call: TRBD1 (6 bases). Trimming took off 0 bases at V and 6 bases at J, with 15 bases between the two ends. Germline CDR1 reads LGHNA; CDR2 reads YNFKEQ. The CDR3 extends over 17 amino acids. The CDR3: CASSQDWQGRINSPLHF. The CDR3 region has the DNA TGTGCCAGCAGCCAAGATTGGCAGGGGCGGATTAATTCACCCCTCCACTTT.

This clone showed up just once. The chain recombines TRBV11-3 with TRBJ2-7; D is ambiguous. CDR3 length equals 16 residues. Germline CDR1 and CDR2: SGHNT and YENEEA. V lost 0 bases to trimming and J lost 1 base, with 13 bases between them. DNA for the CDR3: TGTGCCAGCAGCTTAGATGTAGGGCCGATTTCCTACGAGCAGTACTTC. As protein: CASSLDVGPISYEQYF.

This sequence joins TRBV5-1 and TRBJ2-7; tentatively, D is TRBD1 or TRBD2 (5 bases each). Deletions cut 2 bases from V and 6 bases from J, with 15 bases between. Germline CDR1 is SGHRS and CDR2 is YFSETQ. The length of the CDR3 is 14 residues. This CDR3 is CASSLLGAHFEQYF. As DNA, the CDR3 is TGCGCCAGCAGCTTACTAGGGGCCCATTTCGAGCAGTACTTC.

The V and J genes are TRBV25-1 and TRBJ2-3, with 12 bases aligning to TRBD2. CDR3 size: 17 residues. Germline V CDR1 and CDR2: MGHDK, SYGVNS. The V segment lost 4 bases and the J segment 0 bases; nucleotides outside the gene matches: 5. The CDR3 spells CASSGGTSGLSTDTQYF. The CDR3 nucleotides read TGTGCCAGCAGTGGCGGGACTAGCGGGCTTAGCACAGATACGCAGTATTTT.

J is TRBJ1-2 and V is TRBV30; D remains ambiguous. V was cut by 0 bases and J by 4 bases, with 9 bases left in between. The germline CDR1 and CDR2 sequences are GTSNPN and SVGIG (reference sequence). The CDR3 runs 13 residues. CDR3 sequence (DNA): TGTGCCTGGAGTGTACCAGGACGCTATGGCTACACCTTC. Protein: CAWSVPGRYGYTF.

The V call is TRBV16, the J call TRBJ1-1; tentative D call: TRBD1 (6 bases). The CDR3 consists of 12 residues. CDR1 is KGHSY, CDR2 FQNENV, per germline. Trimming shortened V by 0 bases and J by 11 bases, and 10 bases separated the two germline ends. The CDR3 DNA sequence: TGTGCCAGCAGCCAATCAGGGGGGTACGCTTTCTTT. Translation: CASSQSGGYAFF.